Listed below are T cell receptor beta chains from one sample, sequenced in a study of T cell changes during pregnancy in multiple sclerosis. Assay used: immunoSEQ multiplex PCR; TCRdb lists only in-frame clones, some missing. This sample yields 40,000 to 50,000 clones, of which 75% to 95% are seen a single time; roughly 0.7% belongs to the top ten. Here the sequenced sample was CD4+ T cells from peripheral blood mononuclear cells, taken before pregnancy. Receptors were obtained from a female donor with multiple sclerosis, enrolled in a pregnancy study. Both conserved end residues are part of each CDR3. Each record gives: clone size, D gene, V gene, CDR3 length, J gene, CDR3 DNA, CDR3 protein. D genes are given only for firm matches. Where a row states a size, it is once, few, many or the class of an expanded clone; other rows omit it.

-	-	TRBV6-1	15	TRBJ1-1	TGTGCCAGCACCCTTCAAGGGCGGGGCAGTCTTGAAGCTTTCTTT	CASTLQGRGSLEAFF
-	-	TRBV7-2	13	TRBJ2-3	TGTGCCAGCAGCTTCAGGAAGTCAGATACGCAGTATTTT	CASSFRKSDTQYF
once	-	TRBV7-2	15	TRBJ2-2	TGTGCCAGCAGCTTAGTCCGGACAAACACCGGGGAGCTGTTTTTT	CASSLVRTNTGELFF
once	-	TRBV7-9	16	TRBJ2-7	TGTGCCAGCAGCTTAGCCTTAAGCAAGGGGGCCTACGAGCAGTACTTC	CASSLALSKGAYEQYF
-	TRBD2	TRBV7-8	17	TRBJ2-3	TGTGCCAGCAGCTTAAGGGGACTAGCGGGACTCACAGATACGCAGTATTTT	CASSLRGLAGLTDTQYF
-	-	TRBV4-2	15	TRBJ2-7	TGTGCCAGCAGCCCCCCGGGGACTGAGTCCTACGAGCAGTACTTC	CASSPPGTESYEQYF
-	TRBD1	TRBV25-1	14	TRBJ1-4	TGTGCCAGCAGCCCGGGACAGGGGAATGAAAAACTGTTTTTT	CASSPGQGNEKLFF
-	TRBD2	TRBV27	15	TRBJ2-3	TGTGCCAGCAGTCTTGAGGCGGGGGGCACAGATACGCAGTATTTT	CASSLEAGGTDTQYF
-	-	TRBV29-1	15	TRBJ2-7	TGCAGCGTGAGCGTAGGCGGGGGCCCCCTCGGGGAGCAGTACTTC	CSVSVGGGPLGEQYF
-	TRBD1	TRBV5-1	16	TRBJ2-3	TGCGCCAGCAGCTCCTCCGGGACAGGGGGCCGGGATACGCAGTATTTT	CASSSSGTGGRDTQYF
-	-	TRBV5-8	16	TRBJ1-3	TGTGCCAGCAGCTTGGGAGGCAGCTTCTCTGGAAACACCATATATTTT	CASSLGGSFSGNTIYF
-	-	TRBV6-5	14	TRBJ1-5	TGTGCCAGCAGCGGGGGGGCGAGCAATCAGCCCCAGCATTTT	CASSGGASNQPQHF
-	TRBD1	TRBV7-2	14	TRBJ1-1	TGTGCCAGCAGCTTCCTCGGGACAGGGGGGAAAGCTTTCTTT	CASSFLGTGGKAFF
few	-	TRBV7-2	12	TRBJ1-2	TGTGCCAGCAGCGAAATAGACTATGGCTACACCTTC	CASSEIDYGYTF
-	TRBD1	TRBV15	15	TRBJ2-3	TGTGCCACCAGCGACCGGACAGGGATGGCAGATACGCAGTATTTT	CATSDRTGMADTQYF
-	TRBD1	TRBV30	14	TRBJ2-2	TGTGCCTGGAGCGCTCTTGGGGGACAGGGTGAGCTGTTTTTT	CAWSALGGQGELFF
-	-	TRBV30	19	TRBJ2-6	TGTGCCTGGAGTGTAATGCGGGTCCTGTCCAGCTCTGGGGCCAACGTCCTGACTTTC	CAWSVMRVLSSSGANVLTF
-	-	TRBV18	12	TRBJ2-5	TGTGCCAGCTCATCGGACAGACAGACCCAGTACTTC	CASSSDRQTQYF
-	TRBD2	TRBV7-2	14	TRBJ2-5	TGTGCCAGCAGCCGTATAGCGGGGGAAGAGACCCAGTACTTC	CASSRIAGEETQYF
-	TRBD1	TRBV4-3	15	TRBJ1-2	TGCGCCAGCAGCCAAGATCGGACAGGGGCCTATGGCTACACCTTC	CASSQDRTGAYGYTF
-	-	TRBV7-3	16	TRBJ1-3	TGTGCCAGCAGCTTGGGGTTAAGCGGCTCTGGAAACACCATATATTTT	CASSLGLSGSGNTIYF
-	-	TRBV5-5	14	TRBJ1-2	TGTGCCAGCAGCCCCCAGGGGCCGGGCTATGGCTACACCTTC	CASSPQGPGYGYTF
-	-	TRBV11-1	16	TRBJ1-2	TGTGCCAGCAGCTCGCCCAGGGGCAAACTTAACTATGGCTACACCTTC	CASSSPRGKLNYGYTF
-	TRBD1	TRBV5-1	19	TRBJ2-6	TGCGCCAGCAGCTTGGGGCCGGACAGGGTTTTCTCTGGGGCCAACGTCCTGACTTTC	CASSLGPDRVFSGANVLTF
-	TRBD2	TRBV7-7	15	TRBJ2-7	TGTGCCAGCAGCTTAGGGCTAGCGGGAAACTACGAGCAGTACTTC	CASSLGLAGNYEQYF
-	-	TRBV29-1	17	TRBJ1-2	TGCAGCGTTGACGCGCTAGACAAGGGGGGGCGACTTAATGGCTACACCTTC	CSVDALDKGGRLNGYTF
once	-	TRBV19	17	TRBJ1-2	TGTGCCAGTAGCCCGGCGGGGGGCGGACCCTATGGCTATGGCTACACCTTC	CASSPAGGGPYGYGYTF
-	TRBD2	TRBV30	17	TRBJ2-2	TGTGCCTCTTGGCTGGGACTAGCGGGACGAGGGTCCGGGGAGCTGTTTTTT	CASWLGLAGRGSGELFF
-	TRBD1	TRBV28	16	TRBJ1-5	TGTGCCAGCAGAGATGCGAGGACAGGGGGTAATCAGCCCCAGCATTTT	CASRDARTGGNQPQHF
-	TRBD2	TRBV11-1	12	TRBJ2-5	TGTGCCAGCAGCTTAGTAGGGACTAGCGTTGACTTC	CASSLVGTSVDF
once	TRBD2	TRBV27	14	TRBJ2-1	TGTGCCAGCACAGACCACGGCGGGAGAAATGAGCAGTTCTTC	CASTDHGGRNEQFF
-	TRBD2	TRBV6-6	15	TRBJ2-2	TGTGCCAGCTTACCCTCGGGGGGGAATACCGGGGAGCTGTTTTTT	CASLPSGGNTGELFF
-	TRBD1	TRBV5-4	15	TRBJ2-7	TGTGCCAGCAGCCCCCCGGGACAGGGATCCTACGAGCAGTACTTC	CASSPPGQGSYEQYF
-	-	TRBV7-2	14	TRBJ2-7	TGTGCCAGCAGCTTAAGTTTCTATAGAGGCGAGCAGTACTTC	CASSLSFYRGEQYF
-	TRBD2	TRBV14	14	TRBJ2-5	TGTGCCAGCAGCCAAGGACTAGCGGGAGAGACCCAGTACTTC	CASSQGLAGETQYF
-	TRBD1	TRBV9	14	TRBJ2-5	TGTGCCAGCAGCGTAGGACAGGGCTGGGAGACCCAGTACTTC	CASSVGQGWETQYF
-	-	TRBV19	18	TRBJ2-6	TGTGCCAGTAGTGCCCGGACAGGGAGGGGCTCTGGGGCCAACGTCCTGACTTTC	CASSARTGRGSGANVLTF